Following are 8 T cell receptor beta chains from one sample sequenced in a study of blood T cells in healthy people across ages. A second roughly 7 to 12 cycle PCR used barcoded and J-beta primers. TCRdb ran MiXCR on the 5' RACE reads and lists one entry per CDR3 protein. The sample holds about 780,000 distinct CDR3 sequences, roughly 25% seen once. This same sample was also taken into another study, of T cells of mothers and their children.

Material: blood. The receptors were sampled from a boy aged 5-17 years in good health.

This clonotype was found a few times. The chain links TRBV7-3 to TRBJ1-1; possibly TRBD1 for D (5 bases). The CDR3 contains 11 residues. V was shortened by 9 bases and J by 3 bases, with 8 bases between the two germline ends. CDR1 and CDR2 from the germline V gene are SGHTA and FQGTGA. As DNA, the CDR3 is TGTGCCAGGAGGGGAGACACTGAAGCTTTCTTT. Protein: CARRGDTEAFF.

This clonotype has a handful of counts. V and J are TRBV28 and TRBJ2-7; D remains unclear. V dropped 7 bases and J dropped 5 bases, with 15 bases sitting between them. The CDR3 totals 13 residues. Per germline, CDR1 MDHEN and CDR2 SYDVKM. The chain's CDR3 is CASNPGGEDEQYF. The CDR3 bases are TGTGCCAGCAATCCCGGCGGCGAAGACGAGCAGTACTTC.

This clonotype was counted between two and nine times. J is TRBJ1-2 and V is TRBV27; 9 positions agree with TRBD1. The V segment lost 5 bases and the J segment 7 bases; nucleotides outside the gene matches: 11. CDR3 length: 15 amino acids. Germline V gene data show CDR1 as MNHEY and CDR2 as SMNVEV (reference sequence). DNA of the CDR3: TGTGCCAGCAGTAAGTACGGACAGGGGCTGTTTGGCTACACCTTC. Translated, it gives CASSKYGQGLFGYTF.

V usage is TRBV6-2 or TRBV6-3 and J usage is TRBJ1-2, with D perhaps TRBD1 (6 bases). The CDR3 runs to 12 residues. Germline V gene data show CDR1 as MNHEY and CDR2 as SVGEGT. V dropped 7 bases and J dropped 5 bases, with 11 bases sitting between them. The CDR3 loop is CASTKTGYGYTF. In DNA form, the CDR3 reads TGTGCCAGCACAAAGACAGGTTATGGCTACACCTTC.

V is TRBV20-1 and J is TRBJ2-5, with D perhaps TRBD1 (6 bases). The ends were cut back, 5 bases at V and 0 bases at J, with 13 bases in the middle. The CDR3 contains 14 residues. Germline V gene lookup returns CDR1 DFQATT and CDR2 SNEGSKA (reference sequence). The CDR3: CSALRTAYQETQYF. Written as DNA, the CDR3 is TGCAGTGCTCTTCGGACAGCATACCAAGAGACCCAGTACTTC.

This sequence joins TRBV18 and TRBJ2-5, with D maybe TRBD1 (6 bases). The closer fit of TRBJ2-7 to the DNA end suggests the J call may be wrong. CDR1 is KGHSH, CDR2 LQKENI, per germline. The length of the CDR3 is 15 residues. The DNA for the CDR3 is TGTGCCAGCTCACCAGACGGGGCAGGGGTACGCGAGCAGTACTTC. Translating gives CASSPDGAGVREQYF.

The J gene is TRBJ2-1, the V gene TRBV5-1, with 10 bases aligning to TRBD2. CDR3 length: 18 amino acids. V was pared by 0 bases and J by 1 base, with 7 bases of the junction left unmatched. Germline values: CDR1 SGHRS, CDR2 YFSETQ. CDR3 in DNA: TGCGCCAGCAGCTTGGCCCGCAGCGGGGGGGGATCCTACAATGAGCAGTTCTTC. This codes for CASSLARSGGGSYNEQFF.

This clonotype turned up a few times. V usage is TRBV29-1 and J usage is TRBJ2-5; 8 bases are a match to TRBD1. The DNA end lines up better with TRBJ2-7; the J call may be wrong. The CDR3 is 13 amino acids. The germline gives CDR1 SQVTM, CDR2 ANQGSEA. The DNA for the CDR3 is TGCAGCGCGGGGGACAGGTACACCTACGAGCAGTACTTC. Translated, it gives CSAGDRYTYEQYF.